The 26 T cell receptor beta chains below were found in one sample sequenced in a study of blood T cell repertoires in COVID-19. TCRdb's table, derived via immunoSEQ multiplex PCR, lists solely in-frame clones and lacks some. The table lists 250,000 to 350,000 clones, over 75% of them singletons, with roughly 0.94% in the top ten. Sequenced material: peripheral blood. The receptor set was obtained from a human donor with COVID-19, enrolled during active disease. The donor label of this sample is uncertain.

CDR3 amino acids: CASSRRLAGYEQFF. CDR3 nucleotide sequence: TGTGCCAGTAGTAGAAGACTAGCGGGATATGAGCAGTTCTTC. This sequence joins TRBV19 and TRBJ2-1, with 11 bases identical to TRBD2. CDR1 is LNHDA and CDR2 is SQIVND in the germline V gene (reference sequence). This CDR3 comprises 14 residues. J was trimmed by 8 bases and V by 4 bases; bases with no gene match: 4.

V usage is TRBV18 and J usage is TRBJ1-2; no clear D gene. V lost 3 bases, J lost 2 bases, and 7 bases lay in between. CDR1 and CDR2 (germline): KGHSH, LQKENI. CDR3 length equals 13 residues. Written as DNA, the CDR3 is TGTGCCAGCTCACCGGGAGTCAACTATGGCTACACCTTC. The encoded protein is CASSPGVNYGYTF.

V and J are TRBV21-1 and TRBJ1-1. TRBV21-1 is listed as a pseudogene. The CDR3 is 19 amino acids. The CDR3 DNA is TGTGCCAGCAGCAAAGACGGACAGCGGGGGGCCTCCATGAACACTGAAGCTTTCTTT. This sequence encodes CASSKDGQRGASMNTEAFF.

The rearrangement links TRBV3-1 (or the pseudogene TRBV3-2) to TRBJ2-3; TRBD2 might be the D (5 bases). The CDR3 spans 16 residues. Germline lookup yields CDR1 LGHDT and CDR2 YNNKEL (reference sequence). The germline V and J ends were trimmed by 2 bases and 2 bases, with 14 bases remaining between them. The CDR3 is CASSQFRQDFTDTQYF. DNA of the CDR3: TGTGCCAGCAGCCAATTTCGGCAGGACTTCACAGATACGCAGTATTTT.

The chain couples TRBV6-2 or TRBV6-3 to TRBJ2-5, with D possibly being TRBD1 (5 bases). CDR3 length: 17 amino acids. V dropped 0 bases and J dropped 4 bases, with 18 bases sitting between them. The germline V gene encodes CDR1 MNHEY and CDR2 SVGEGT. This CDR3 reads CASSYSKQAAGGETQYF. The CDR3 nucleotides read TGTGCCAGCAGTTACTCAAAACAGGCGGCAGGTGGAGAGACCCAGTACTTC.

The chain has TRBV27 and TRBJ1-5; no clear D. There are 13 residues in the CDR3. The V gene's germline CDR1 is MNHEY and CDR2 SMNVEV (reference sequence). The ends were cut back, 5 bases at V and 0 bases at J, with 5 bases in the middle. This CDR3 is CASSPNSNQPQHF. The CDR3 bases are TGTGCCAGCAGTCCCAATAGCAATCAGCCCCAGCATTTT.

The count of this clone is one. The chain uses TRBV19 and TRBJ1-2; TRBD1 might be the D (6 bases). This CDR3 has 15 residues. Trimming cost V 6 bases and J 1 base, with 15 bases left between them. Germline lookup yields CDR1 LNHDA and CDR2 SQIVND (reference sequence). In nucleotides, the CDR3 is TGTGCCAGTAGCCCTAACCTACAGGGTAACTATGGCTACACCTTC. It specifies CASSPNLQGNYGYTF.

In this sample, this clone turned up once. The chain joins TRBV2 to TRBJ1-2, with a weak D call TRBD1 (6 bases). The CDR3 contains 14 residues. Deletions cut 8 bases from V and 2 bases from J, with 15 bases between. In germline, CDR1 is SNHLY, CDR2 FYNNEI. The CDR3 DNA follows: TGTGCCAGCGCCGATCAGGGGCAGAACTATGGCTACACCTTC. This codes for CASADQGQNYGYTF. The full variable domain, its missing parts supplied by reference TRBV2 and TRBJ1-2, is EPEVTQTPSHQVTQMGQEVILRCVPISNHLYFYWYRQILGQKVEFLVSFYNNEISEKSEIFDDQFSVERPDGSNFTLKIRSTKLEDSAMYFCASADQGQNYGYTFGSGTRLTVV.

V and J are TRBV11-3 and TRBJ2-1; the match to TRBD2 covers 13 bases. The V gene's germline CDR1 is SGHNT and CDR2 YENEEA. V trimming: 5 bases; J trimming: 3 bases; junction bases outside the gene matches: 4. This CDR3 has 16 residues. The CDR3 loop reads CASSSRLAGGYNEQFF. CDR3 bases: TGTGCCAGCAGCAGCCGACTAGCGGGAGGCTACAATGAGCAGTTCTTC.

The gene calls are TRBV27 and TRBJ2-7; 9 bases fit TRBD1. The CDR3 is 17 amino acids. The germline V gene encodes CDR1 MNHEY and CDR2 SMNVEV (reference sequence). V was pared by 6 bases and J by 4 bases, with 16 bases of the junction left unmatched. The DNA for the CDR3 is TGTGCCAGCAGACCCGGGACAGGGAGCCCACTCGTATACGAGCAGTACTTC. Translating it yields CASRPGTGSPLVYEQYF.

J is TRBJ2-1 and V is TRBV19, with D maybe TRBD2 (6 bases). The V and J ends lost 2 bases and 6 bases respectively, with 11 bases between them. This CDR3 comprises 14 residues. Germline V lookup: CDR1 LNHDA, CDR2 SQIVND (reference sequence). The CDR3 sequence is CASSIRDSPNEQFF. As DNA, the CDR3 is TGTGCCAGTAGTATAAGGGACTCCCCCAATGAGCAGTTCTTC. Combining the CDR3 with reference TRBV19 and TRBJ2-1 gives the whole variable domain DGGITQSPKYLFRKEGQNVTLSCEQNLNHDAMYWYRQDPGQGLRLIYYSQIVNDFQKGDIAEGYSVSREKKESFPLTVTSAQKNPTAFYLCASSIRDSPNEQFFGPGTRLTVL.

CDR3 sequence reads: CASSRTGREAFF. In nucleotides, the CDR3 is TGTGCCAGCAGCCGGACAGGGCGAGAAGCTTTCTTT. The rearrangement uses TRBV5-6 and TRBJ1-1, with 8 bases that match TRBD1. Trimming removed 4 bases from V and 8 bases from J; junction bases left unmatched: 4. This CDR3 region has 12 residues. Germline CDR1 reads SGHDT; CDR2 reads YYEEEE.

This sequence joins TRBV7-9 and TRBJ1-3; D is perhaps TRBD1 (6 bases). The V end lost 0 bases, the J end lost 8 bases, and 11 bases lay between the germline ends. The CDR3 spans 14 residues. CDR1 is SEHNR and CDR2 is FQNEAQ in the germline V gene (reference sequence). This CDR3 is CASSLAGHGDTIYF. In DNA, the CDR3 is TGTGCCAGCAGCTTAGCGGGACACGGAGACACCATATATTTT.

The chain has TRBV6-5 and TRBJ2-5; 9 nucleotides align to TRBD1. V gave up 4 bases and J gave up 5 bases; unmatched junction bases: 11. The CDR3 runs 16 residues. Germline V lookup: CDR1 MNHEY, CDR2 SVGAGI. The CDR3 DNA reads TGTGCCAGCAGTTTCGTCCCGGGACAGGGTTTGGAGACCCAGTACTTC. Amino acids: CASSFVPGQGLETQYF.

V and J are TRBV2 and TRBJ2-2; D call uncertain. Germline V lookup: CDR1 SNHLY, CDR2 FYNNEI. V dropped 6 bases and J dropped 1 base, with 6 bases sitting between them. This CDR3 spans 13 amino acids. CDR3 sequence reads: CASSQVNTGELFF. CDR3 sequence (DNA): TGTGCCAGCAGCCAGGTGAACACCGGGGAGCTGTTTTTT.

The genes are TRBV11-3 and TRBJ1-1; D perhaps matches TRBD1 (5 bases). Per the germline V gene, CDR1 is SGHNT and CDR2 is YENEEA. V was pared by 3 bases and J by 1 base, with 9 bases between. The CDR3 loop spans 14 amino acids. The CDR3 is CASSFEDRNTEAFF. The CDR3 nucleotides read TGTGCCAGCAGCTTCGAAGACAGGAACACTGAAGCTTTCTTT.

The chain employs TRBV10-3 and TRBJ2-3; TRBD2 agrees at 11 bases. Germline lookup yields CDR1 ENHRY and CDR2 SYGVKD. The CDR3 is made up of 19 amino acids. Trimming removed 3 bases from V and 1 base from J; junction bases left unmatched: 12. The CDR3 DNA reads TGTGCCATCAGTGACGTTGGTAGCGGGAGGGCCGGAGGCACAGATACGCAGTATTTT. Residues: CAISDVGSGRAGGTDTQYF.

The chain has TRBV4-1 and TRBJ2-7, with D tentatively TRBD1 (6 bases). The CDR3 runs to 14 residues. Germline CDR1 is MGHRA and CDR2 is YSYEKL. Trimming cost V 0 bases and J 2 bases, with 8 bases left between them. CDR3 in amino acids: CASSQEAGAYEQYF. In DNA form, the CDR3 reads TGCGCCAGCAGCCAAGAAGCAGGGGCCTACGAGCAGTACTTC.

This sequence joins TRBV2 and TRBJ2-7, with D uncertain. The V and J ends lost 2 bases and 2 bases respectively, with 7 bases between them. CDR1 is SNHLY and CDR2 is FYNNEI in the germline V gene. This CDR3 is 13 amino acids long. This chain's CDR3 is CASSEPGPYEQYF. The CDR3 DNA is TGTGCCAGCAGTGAACCGGGTCCCTACGAGCAGTACTTC. The whole variable domain, remainder taken from reference TRBV2 and TRBJ2-7, is EPEVTQTPSHQVTQMGQEVILRCVPISNHLYFYWYRQILGQKVEFLVSFYNNEISEKSEIFDDQFSVERPDGSNFTLKIRSTKLEDSAMYFCASSEPGPYEQYFGPGTRLTVT.

The V call is TRBV18, the J call TRBJ1-1; 9 bases align to TRBD1. Germline CDR1 and CDR2: KGHSH and LQKENI. The CDR3 is 16 residues long. V trimming: 2 bases; J trimming: 1 base; junction bases outside the gene matches: 5. DNA of the CDR3: TGTGCCAGCTCACCAATAGTGGGACAGGGGAACACTGAAGCTTTCTTT. This encodes CASSPIVGQGNTEAFF.

The V and J genes are TRBV28 and TRBJ2-1; possible D gene TRBD1, 5 bases. Germline values: CDR1 MDHEN, CDR2 SYDVKM. The CDR3 is made up of 14 amino acids. Trimming removed 6 bases at V and 6 bases at J, with 15 bases between. The CDR3 reads CASSRVVGRNEQFF. In nucleotides, the CDR3 is TGTGCCAGCAGCCGGGTTGTGGGGCGCAATGAGCAGTTCTTC. The variable domain in full, with the rest retrieved from reference TRBV28 and TRBJ2-1, is DVKVTQSSRYLVKRTGEKVFLECVQDMDHENMFWYRQDPGLGLRLIYFSYDVKMKEKGDIPEGYSVSREKKERFSLILESASTNQTSMYLCASSRVVGRNEQFFGPGTRLTVL.

J is TRBJ2-4 and V is TRBV11-2; maybe TRBD1 (6 bases). Germline values: CDR1 SGHAT, CDR2 FQNNGV. The CDR3 contains 19 residues. V shed 3 bases and J shed 3 bases, with 24 bases lying between them. CDR3 sequence reads: CASSFRFTVVRGNKNIQYF. CDR3 coding DNA: TGTGCCAGCAGCTTTAGATTTACCGTCGTCAGGGGAAACAAAAACATTCAGTACTTC.

The genes are TRBV28 and TRBJ1-5; D gene ambiguous. Germline-derived CDR1 and CDR2 are MDHEN and SYDVKM. The V end was cut by 7 bases, the J end by 4 bases, with 8 bases between. The CDR3 runs 12 residues. CDR3 residues: CASNGLNQPQHF. The CDR3 nucleotides read TGTGCCAGCAACGGACTGAATCAGCCCCAGCATTTT.

This chain links TRBV18 with TRBJ2-3; 7 bases match TRBD2. Unmatched junction bases numbered 7, after V lost 3 bases and J lost 1 base. This CDR3 spans 16 amino acids. CDR1 and CDR2 from the germline V gene are KGHSH and LQKENI. In DNA, the CDR3 is TGTGCCAGCTCACCGCTTACTAGCGTTGGCACAGATACGCAGTATTTT. Protein product: CASSPLTSVGTDTQYF.

The chain has TRBV2 and TRBJ2-5, with D unclear. Germline CDR1 reads SNHLY; CDR2 reads FYNNEI. The V gene lost 3 bases and the J gene lost 1 base, with 12 bases spanning the gap. This CDR3 region has 15 residues. DNA for the CDR3: TGTGCCAGCAGTGATCAGCAGGTGCTCCAAGAGACCCAGTACTTC. It codes for CASSDQQVLQETQYF. The whole variable domain, remainder taken from reference TRBV2 and TRBJ2-5, is EPEVTQTPSHQVTQMGQEVILRCVPISNHLYFYWYRQILGQKVEFLVSFYNNEISEKSEIFDDQFSVERPDGSNFTLKIRSTKLEDSAMYFCASSDQQVLQETQYFGPGTRLLVL.

The rearrangement joins TRBV2 to TRBJ1-1, with unresolved D. Trimming shortened V by 0 bases and J by 3 bases, and 11 bases separated the two germline ends. Germline CDR1 reads SNHLY; CDR2 reads FYNNEI. This CDR3 comprises 15 residues. The DNA for the CDR3 is TGTGCCAGCAGTGAAGCGCCCGGGAGGGACACTGAAGCTTTCTTT. This sequence encodes CASSEAPGRDTEAFF.